The 2 T cell receptor beta chains below all came from one sample that was sequenced in a study of T cell repertoires in cytomegalovirus infection. Via MiXCR, TCRdb re-called the reads, giving one row per CDR3 protein. The table records a few hundred thousand distinct CDR3 sequences, 15% to 20% of them present only once. Sequenced: PBMCs. The receptors derive from a human donor in good health (CMV status not recorded). Some clones in this sample may be carry-over from other donors' samples.

The rearrangement links TRBV28 to TRBJ1-2; D remains ambiguous. V shed 5 bases and J shed 2 bases, with 12 bases lying between them. The CDR3 loop spans 14 amino acids. In germline, CDR1 is MDHEN, CDR2 SYDVKM. The DNA of the CDR3 is TGTGCCAGCAGTACTCTCGACGGCAACTATGGCTACACCTTC. Its protein product is CASSTLDGNYGYTF.

This clonotype was detected only a few times. The gene calls are TRBV7-2 and TRBJ1-4; D is unresolved. Germline V gene data show CDR1 as SGHTA and CDR2 as FQGNSA. The length of the CDR3 is 13 residues. V dropped 7 bases and J dropped 6 bases, with 12 bases sitting between them. The DNA of the CDR3 is TGTGCCAGCACAAACTACGGGGATGAAAAACTGTTTTTT. Protein product: CASTNYGDEKLFF.